Below are 14 T cell receptor beta chains sequenced from a single sample in a study of PD-L1 blockade in urothelial cancer. The protocol was immunoSEQ multiplex PCR, while the TCRdb copy is restricted to in-frame clones and leaves out a portion. The sample shows about 72,000 clones, around four fifths of them seen only once. The sample in question was PBMCs, obtained around atezolizumab (anti-PD-L1) treatment. Source of these receptors: a man between 65 and 85 years old with urothelial cancer.

The chain combines TRBV5-4 with TRBJ2-7; D ambiguous. Between the trimmed V and J ends, which lost 0 bases and 1 base, there was a span of 8 bases. The CDR3 spans 14 residues. The germline V gene encodes CDR1 SGHNT and CDR2 YYREEE (reference sequence). As DNA, the CDR3 is TGTGCCAGCAGCTTGGAGACTTCATCCTACGAGCAGTACTTC. It yields the protein CASSLETSSYEQYF.

This clone was counted only a few times. The gene calls are TRBV28 and TRBJ1-5; TRBD1 might be the D (5 bases). In germline, CDR1 is MDHEN, CDR2 SYDVKM. There are 12 residues in the CDR3. V was clipped by 10 bases and J by 5 bases, with 12 bases between them. CDR3 sequence (DNA): TGTGCCACAGTTGGAGGGGATCAGCCCCAGCATTTT. Translation: CATVGGDQPQHF.

The chain combines TRBV19 with TRBJ1-4; tentatively, D is TRBD1 (6 bases). Looked up from germline, CDR1 is LNHDA and CDR2 is SQIVND (reference sequence). This CDR3 has 14 residues. The ends were cut back, 4 bases at V and 4 bases at J, with 10 bases in the middle. CDR3 loop: CASSTGTNNEKLFF. As DNA, the CDR3 is TGTGCCAGTAGTACCGGGACAAATAATGAAAAACTGTTTTTT.

The rearrangement joins TRBV6-1 to TRBJ2-2; D not certain. CDR1 and CDR2 (germline): MNHNS, SASEGT. V was shortened by 7 bases and J by 1 base, with 10 bases between the two germline ends. This CDR3 is 14 amino acids long. Here the CDR3 reads CASTPLRNTGELFF. CDR3 nucleotide sequence: TGTGCCAGCACCCCACTTCGGAACACCGGGGAGCTGTTTTTT.

Points on this clone: Other nucleotide sequences from this sample produce the same CDR3. The V call is TRBV4-1, the J call TRBJ2-1; 7 bases are a match to TRBD2. J was trimmed by 5 bases and V by 0 bases; bases with no gene match: 1. Germline-derived CDR1 and CDR2 are MGHRA and YSYEKL. The CDR3 covers 14 residues. CDR3 region: CASSQERENNEQFF. For the CDR3, the DNA is TGCGCCAGCAGCCAAGAGCGGGAGAACAATGAGCAGTTCTTC.

V usage is TRBV27 and J usage is TRBJ2-7; 10 bases are shared with TRBD1. The CDR3 consists of 15 residues. V lost 3 bases and J lost 2; bases outside the gene matches: 4. Germline values: CDR1 MNHEY, CDR2 SMNVEV (reference sequence). Written as DNA, the CDR3 is TGTGCCAGCAGTTTGGCGGGACAGGGGCCCTACGAGCAGTACTTC. It codes for CASSLAGQGPYEQYF.

The chain employs TRBV5-1 and TRBJ2-2; possible D gene TRBD2, 5 bases. Germline assignment: CDR1 SGHRS and CDR2 YFSETQ. This CDR3 comprises 13 residues. V lost 2 bases and J lost 7, with 9 bases in between. The CDR3 here is CASSLRGSGELFF. CDR3 DNA: TGCGCCAGCAGCTTACGGGGTAGCGGGGAGCTGTTTTTT.

V usage is TRBV6-1 and J usage is TRBJ1-2, with TRBD1 matching over 9 bases. Unmatched junction bases numbered 10, after V lost 3 bases and J lost 8 bases. This CDR3 is 15 amino acids long. Germline V gene data show CDR1 as MNHNS and CDR2 as SASEGT. The CDR3 loop is CASSDMSGQGRGYTF. CDR3 in DNA: TGTGCCAGCAGTGATATGTCGGGACAGGGACGGGGCTACACCTTC.

This chain links TRBV30 with TRBJ1-5; 7 bases align to TRBD1. Germline-derived CDR1 and CDR2 are GTSNPN and SVGIG (reference sequence). The CDR3 runs 15 residues. Unmatched junction bases numbered 8, after V lost 2 bases and J lost 4 bases. The CDR3 region is CAWSTGQARNQPQHF. CDR3 sequence (DNA): TGTGCCTGGAGTACAGGACAGGCCAGAAATCAGCCCCAGCATTTT.

The rearrangement links TRBV7-2 to TRBJ2-1, with TRBD2 matching over 10 bases. Looked up from germline, CDR1 is SGHTA and CDR2 is FQGNSA. The CDR3 runs to 16 residues. Trimming took 4 bases from V and 8 from J; bases not matched to a gene: 11. The CDR3 spells CASSWRASGSLYEQFF. The CDR3 DNA reads as TGTGCCAGCAGCTGGAGGGCTAGCGGGAGTCTCTATGAGCAGTTCTTC. The complete variable domain, with remaining parts taken from reference TRBV7-2 and TRBJ2-1, reads GAGVSQSPSNKVTEKGKDVELRCDPISGHTALYWYRQSLGQGLEFLIYFQGNSAPDKSGLPSDRFSAERTGGSVSTLTIQRTQQEDSAVYLCASSWRASGSLYEQFFGPGTRLTVL.

The chain has TRBV5-5 and TRBJ2-7; tentative D call: TRBD1 (5 bases). V lost 5 bases and J lost 7, with 13 bases in between. Germline V CDR1 and CDR2: SGHKS, YYEKEE (reference sequence). The CDR3 has 12 residues. CDR3 protein: CASSSGLREQYF. CDR3 DNA: TGTGCCAGCAGTTCAGGGTTGCGGGAGCAGTACTTC.

V is TRBV7-9 and J is TRBJ2-2, with a possible D match to TRBD2 (7 bases). V lost 5 bases to trimming and J lost 4 bases, with 17 bases between them. CDR1 is SEHNR and CDR2 is FQNEAQ in the germline V gene (reference sequence). The CDR3 runs to 16 residues. Here the CDR3 DNA reads TGTGCCAGCAGCCCTCTAGGGGGGGCCACCACCGGGGAGCTGTTTTTT. Its translation is CASSPLGGATTGELFF.

This CDR3 is CASVLGVGGIGDEQFF. In DNA, the CDR3 is TGCGCCAGCGTATTGGGTGTTGGCGGGATCGGCGATGAGCAGTTCTTC. The chain has TRBV5-1 and TRBJ2-1, with a possible D match to TRBD2 (6 bases). Between the trimmed V and J ends, which lost 7 bases and 8 bases, there was a span of 25 bases. The length of the CDR3 is 16 residues. From germline, CDR1 is SGHRS and CDR2 YFSETQ.

The rearrangement links TRBV27 to TRBJ2-1, with TRBD2 as a possible D gene (5 bases). This CDR3 spans 14 amino acids. The germline V and J ends were trimmed by 3 bases and 0 bases, with 6 bases remaining between them. Germline CDR1 and CDR2: MNHEY and SMNVEV (reference sequence). The CDR3 DNA is TGTGCCAGCAGTTTTGAGGGCTCCTACAATGAGCAGTTCTTC. Translated, it gives CASSFEGSYNEQFF.